Detailed here is one T cell receptor (beta chain). What it binds is unknown. The V gene lost 11 bases and the J gene lost 5 bases, with 24 bases spanning the gap. This CDR3 has 15 amino acids. The germline CDR1 and CDR2 sequences are LNHDA and SQIVND (reference sequence). From the 5' RACE reads, TCRdb called clonotypes with MiXCR, one entry per CDR3 protein. The table includes approximately 600,000 distinct CDR3 sequences, about 7% detected once. This specimen comes from a study of identical twins. Study conclusions and caveats: Insertions were fewer in abundant cord blood beta clonotypes, whereas memory repertoires showed none of this pattern.

These sequences were also reported in another study, on yellow fever vaccine responses in identical twins.

The sample was PBMCs. This receptor was identified in a woman aged 18-35 years in good health. The chain employs TRBV19 and TRBJ2-5, with D tentatively TRBD1 (6 bases). CDR3 nucleotides: TGTGCCTCTAGTCTCGGACTCCAGGGGATCGAGACCCAGTACTTC. This encodes CASSLGLQGIETQYF. The full variable domain, completed using reference TRBV19 and TRBJ2-5, is DGGITQSPKYLFRKEGQNVTLSCEQNLNHDAMYWYRQDPGQGLRLIYYSQIVNDFQKGDIAEGYSVSREKKESFPLTVTSAQKNPTAFYLCASSLGLQGIETQYFGPGTRLLVL.